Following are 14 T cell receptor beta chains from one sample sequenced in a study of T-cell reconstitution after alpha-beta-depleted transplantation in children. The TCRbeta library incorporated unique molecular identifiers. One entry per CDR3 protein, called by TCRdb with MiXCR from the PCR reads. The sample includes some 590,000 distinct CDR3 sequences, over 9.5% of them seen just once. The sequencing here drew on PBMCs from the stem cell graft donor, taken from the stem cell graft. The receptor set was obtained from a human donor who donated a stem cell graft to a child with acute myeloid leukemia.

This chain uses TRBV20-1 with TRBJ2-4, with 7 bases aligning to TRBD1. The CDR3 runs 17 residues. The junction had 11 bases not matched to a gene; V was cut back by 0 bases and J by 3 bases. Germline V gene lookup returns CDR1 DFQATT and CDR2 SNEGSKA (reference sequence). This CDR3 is CSARDLDRENGKNIQYF. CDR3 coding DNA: TGCAGTGCTAGAGATCTAGACAGGGAGAATGGCAAAAACATTCAGTACTTC.

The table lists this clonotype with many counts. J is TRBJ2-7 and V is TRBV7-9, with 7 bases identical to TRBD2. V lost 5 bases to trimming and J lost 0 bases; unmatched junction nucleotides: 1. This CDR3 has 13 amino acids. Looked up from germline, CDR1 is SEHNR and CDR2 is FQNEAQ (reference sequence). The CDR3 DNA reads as TGTGCCAGCAGCCGGACTAGCTCCTACGAGCAGTACTTC. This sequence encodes CASSRTSSYEQYF. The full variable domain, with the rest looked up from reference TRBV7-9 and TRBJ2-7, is DTGVSQNPRHKITKRGQNVTFRCDPISEHNRLYWYRQTLGQGPEFLTYFQNEAQLEKSRLLSDRFSAERPKGSFSTLEIQRTEQGDSAMYLCASSRTSSYEQYFGPGTRLTVT.

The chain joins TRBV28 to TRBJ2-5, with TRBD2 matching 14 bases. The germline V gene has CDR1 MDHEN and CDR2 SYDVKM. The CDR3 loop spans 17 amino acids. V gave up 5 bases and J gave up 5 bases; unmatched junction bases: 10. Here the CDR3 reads CASSALGLAGERETQYF. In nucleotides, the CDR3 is TGTGCCAGCAGTGCTCTGGGACTAGCGGGAGAGCGGGAGACCCAGTACTTC.

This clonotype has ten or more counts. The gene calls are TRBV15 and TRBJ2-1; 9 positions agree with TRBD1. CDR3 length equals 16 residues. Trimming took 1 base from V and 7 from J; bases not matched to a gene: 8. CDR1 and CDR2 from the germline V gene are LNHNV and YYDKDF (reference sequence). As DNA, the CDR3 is TGTGCCACCAGCAGAGTTCAGGGGACAGGGACTAATGAGCAGTTCTTC. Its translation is CATSRVQGTGTNEQFF.

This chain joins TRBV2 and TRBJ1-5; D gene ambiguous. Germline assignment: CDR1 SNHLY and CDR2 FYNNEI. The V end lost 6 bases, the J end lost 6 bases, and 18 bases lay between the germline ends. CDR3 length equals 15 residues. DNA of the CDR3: TGTGCCAGCAGGTCAACAGTCGCGAGTGGTCAGCCCCAGCATTTT. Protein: CASRSTVASGQPQHF.

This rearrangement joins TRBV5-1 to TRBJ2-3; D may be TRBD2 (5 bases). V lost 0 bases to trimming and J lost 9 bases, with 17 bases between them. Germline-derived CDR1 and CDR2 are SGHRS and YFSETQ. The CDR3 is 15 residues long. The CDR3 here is CASSLAASGPGTQYF. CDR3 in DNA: TGCGCCAGCAGCTTGGCCGCAAGCGGACCAGGCACGCAGTATTTT.

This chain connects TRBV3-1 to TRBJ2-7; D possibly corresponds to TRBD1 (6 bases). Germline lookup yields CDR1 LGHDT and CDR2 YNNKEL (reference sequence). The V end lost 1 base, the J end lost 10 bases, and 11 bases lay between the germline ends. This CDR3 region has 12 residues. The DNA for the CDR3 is TGTGCCAGCAGCCAAGGGGGGCAGAAACAGTACTTC. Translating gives CASSQGGQKQYF.

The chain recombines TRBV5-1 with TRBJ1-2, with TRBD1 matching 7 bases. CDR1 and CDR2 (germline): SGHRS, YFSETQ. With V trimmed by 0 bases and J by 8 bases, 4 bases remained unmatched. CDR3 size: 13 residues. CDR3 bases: TGCGCCAGCAGCTTGGACGGGACAGCCGGCTACACCTTC. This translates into CASSLDGTAGYTF.

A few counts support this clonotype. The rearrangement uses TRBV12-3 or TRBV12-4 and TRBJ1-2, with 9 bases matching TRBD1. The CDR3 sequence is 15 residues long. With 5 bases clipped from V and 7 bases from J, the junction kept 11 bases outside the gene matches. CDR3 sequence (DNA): TGTGCCAGCAGTCCCAGACAGGGGGGGGCACTTGGCTACACCTTC. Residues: CASSPRQGGALGYTF.

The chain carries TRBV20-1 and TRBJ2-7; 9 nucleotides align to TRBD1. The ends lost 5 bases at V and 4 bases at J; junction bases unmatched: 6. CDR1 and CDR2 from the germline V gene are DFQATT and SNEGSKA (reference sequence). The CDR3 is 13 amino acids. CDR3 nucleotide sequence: TGCAGTGCTCCCGGGACAGGGCTTTACGAGCAGTACTTC. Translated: CSAPGTGLYEQYF.

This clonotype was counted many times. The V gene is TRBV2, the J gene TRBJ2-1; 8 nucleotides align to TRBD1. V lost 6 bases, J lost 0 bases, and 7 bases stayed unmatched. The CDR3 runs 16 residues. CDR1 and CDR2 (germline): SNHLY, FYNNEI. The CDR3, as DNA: TGTGCCAGCAGACCCCGACAGGGGAGCTCCTACAATGAGCAGTTCTTC. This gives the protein CASRPRQGSSYNEQFF.

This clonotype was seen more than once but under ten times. CDR3 DNA: TGTGCCAGCAGCTTAGCGGACCCAGGAGAGACCCAGTACTTC. Protein: CASSLADPGETQYF. The chain joins TRBV7-9 to TRBJ2-5; no clear D gene. This CDR3 comprises 14 residues. V was clipped by 0 bases and J by 4 bases, with 9 bases between them. Germline CDR1 SEHNR, CDR2 FQNEAQ (reference sequence).

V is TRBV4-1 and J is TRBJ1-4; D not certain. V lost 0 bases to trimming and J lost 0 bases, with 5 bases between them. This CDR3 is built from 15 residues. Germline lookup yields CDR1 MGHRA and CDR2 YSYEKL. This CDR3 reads CASSQDFATNEKLFF. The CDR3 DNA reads TGCGCCAGCAGCCAAGATTTTGCAACTAATGAAAAACTGTTTTTT.

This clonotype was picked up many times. In nucleotides, the CDR3 is TGTGCCAGCAGCTTGCTGGGACATCTGAACACTGAAGCTTTCTTT. This gives the protein CASSLLGHLNTEAFF. The genes are TRBV7-2 and TRBJ1-1; TRBD1 might be the D (6 bases). The CDR3 is 15 residues long. Trimming stripped 3 bases from V and 0 bases from J, with 11 bases between. Per the germline V gene, CDR1 is SGHTA and CDR2 is FQGNSA.